This T cell receptor (beta chain) originates from a study of blood T cell repertoires in COVID-19. For the study at large: Samples representing acute and convalescent COVID-19 were sourced from the United States, Italy and Spain. The cDNA or gDNA used as material had been derived from T cells, B-cell-depleted T cells, or PBMCs.

CDR3 size: 14 residues. CDR1 and CDR2 (germline): SNHLY, FYNNEI. J lost 3 bases, V lost 5 bases, and 3 bases had no gene match. One Seattle source followed patients from active infection through their disease course. Original methodology: Amplification from reference gene primers served as the basis for estimated nucleated cell counts. Profiling relied on immunoSEQ multiplex PCR, and the TCRdb table lists in-frame clones only, not all of them. V, J and clone size are taken as reported in that table, and D and trimming were inferred from the DNA itself. The profile shows about 430,000 clones, around 90% of them singletons.

The clonotype originates from a man aged 18 to 30 with COVID-19, enrolled during active disease. The V gene is TRBV2, the J gene TRBJ1-3; 8 bases are a match to TRBD1. Sample: peripheral blood. The CDR3 coding sequence is TGTGCCAGCAGTACAGGGGGGGGTGGAAACACCATATATTTT. It translates to CASSTGGGGNTIYF.